A selection of T cell receptor beta chains follows, all from one sample in a study of PD-1 blockade in classical Hodgkin lymphoma. Some clones are missing from TCRdb's copy, which holds only in-frame ones; the method was immunoSEQ multiplex PCR. The table includes about 21,000 clones, less than 75% detected once. The material sequenced was CD4+ T cells from blood, taken before the fourth cycle of nivolumab. These receptors all come from a human donor with classical Hodgkin lymphoma. CDR3s include the opening cysteine and the closing phenylalanine or tryptophan. Each record gives: clone size, D gene, V gene, J gene, CDR3 protein, CDR3 DNA. The D gene is left open where the match is weak. Clone size appears in some rows only: once, few, many, or a class for an expanded clone.

>.|.|TRBV14|TRBJ1-2
CASSQVTGYGYTF
TGTGCCAGCAGCCAAGTAACAGGGTATGGCTACACCTTC
>few|TRBD1|TRBV7-9|TRBJ1-2
CASSPRGDSPNYGYTF
TGTGCCAGCAGCCCACGTGGGGACAGCCCGAACTATGGCTACACCTTC
>.|.|TRBV30|TRBJ2-5
CAWSVDGGPQETQYF
TGTGCCTGGAGTGTAGACGGGGGGCCACAAGAGACCCAGTACTTC
>few|TRBD1|TRBV9|TRBJ2-7
CASSVGGTGSYEQYF
TGTGCCAGCAGCGTAGGGGGGACAGGCAGCTACGAGCAGTACTTC
>.|TRBD1|TRBV12-5|TRBJ2-1
CASAPGQLYNEQFF
TGTGCTAGTGCTCCGGGACAGTTGTACAATGAGCAGTTCTTC
>.|.|TRBV11-2|TRBJ2-3
CASSLGDSTDTQYF
TGTGCCAGCAGCTTAGGGGACAGCACAGATACGCAGTATTTT
>.|TRBD1|TRBV19|TRBJ2-7
CASSPGTGVEQYF
TGTGCCAGTAGTCCCGGGACAGGGGTAGAGCAGTACTTC
>.|.|TRBV2|TRBJ2-7
CASSESWGRQYF
TGTGCCAGCAGTGAGAGCTGGGGGCGGCAGTACTTC
>few|.|TRBV29-1|TRBJ2-5
CSAGGLGRETQYF
TGCAGCGCCGGAGGCTTGGGGAGAGAGACCCAGTACTTC
>few|.|TRBV6-4|TRBJ1-1
CASSDSTRKAFF
TGTGCCAGCAGTGACTCGACAAGAAAAGCTTTCTTT
>.|.|TRBV10-3|TRBJ1-5
CAISDVNQPQHF
TGTGCCATCAGTGATGTGAATCAGCCCCAGCATTTT
>.|TRBD2|TRBV15|TRBJ2-7
CATSMQRGPTYEQYF
TGTGCCACCAGCATGCAGCGGGGGCCCACCTACGAGCAGTACTTC
>.|TRBD1|TRBV11-2|TRBJ1-1
CASSLIQGRAEAFF
TGTGCCAGCAGTCTCATACAGGGGAGGGCTGAAGCTTTCTTT
>.|TRBD2|TRBV5-1|TRBJ2-5
CASSLAQLAGEWETQYF
TGCGCCAGCAGCTTGGCCCAACTAGCGGGGGAATGGGAGACCCAGTACTTC
>.|.|TRBV29-1|TRBJ1-4
CSVGNRLEKLFF
TGCAGCGTTGGGAACAGGTTGGAAAAACTGTTTTTT
>.|TRBD1|TRBV7-9|TRBJ2-5
CASSFLGQGASETQYF
TGTGCCAGCAGCTTTCTTGGACAGGGGGCTTCGGAGACCCAGTACTTC
>.|.|TRBV4-3|TRBJ2-5
CASSQGQDQETQYF
TGCGCCAGCAGCCAAGGCCAAGACCAAGAGACCCAGTACTTC
>once|TRBD2|TRBV4-1|TRBJ2-1
CASSQGHAGGQGDEQFF
TGCGCCAGCAGCCAAGGGCACGCGGGGGGGCAAGGGGATGAGCAGTTCTTC
>.|TRBD1|TRBV19|TRBJ1-2
CASRLQGAGNYGYTF
TGTGCCAGTCGTCTCCAGGGGGCGGGGAACTATGGCTACACCTTC
>.|.|TRBV29-1|TRBJ1-2
CSGRGRNYGYTF
TGCAGCGGACGGGGGAGGAACTATGGCTACACCTTC
>.|.|TRBV6-5|TRBJ1-5
CASSRTERYQPQHF
TGTGCCAGCAGTCGGACAGAAAGATATCAGCCCCAGCATTTT
>.|.|TRBV7-9|TRBJ2-7
CASSLDGGDSSEQYF
TGTGCCAGCAGCTTAGACGGGGGCGATTCGAGCGAGCAGTACTTC
>few|TRBD1|TRBV7-9|TRBJ2-7
CASSLDLGTGTYEQYF
TGTGCCAGCAGCTTAGATCTTGGGACAGGGACCTACGAGCAGTACTTC
>once|TRBD1|TRBV18|TRBJ1-4
CASSPRTGTNEKLFF
TGTGCCAGCTCACCAAGGACAGGAACTAATGAAAAACTGTTTTTT
>.|TRBD2|TRBV11-3|TRBJ2-7
CASSKGGGYEQYF
TGTGCCAGCAGCAAGGGCGGGGGCTACGAGCAGTACTTC
>.|.|TRBV6-5|TRBJ2-2
CASSRLQLAGELFF
TGTGCCAGCAGCCGACTACAGTTAGCCGGGGAGCTGTTTTTT
>.|TRBD1|TRBV7-2|TRBJ1-1
CASSYQQGPREAFF
TGTGCCAGCAGCTACCAACAGGGGCCCCGTGAAGCTTTCTTT
>.|TRBD1|TRBV4-3|TRBJ1-4
CASSQPPGTGSEKLFF
TGCGCCAGCAGCCAACCCCCCGGGACAGGGTCGGAAAAACTGTTTTTT
>.|TRBD1|TRBV5-6|TRBJ2-2
CASSSWDRDNGELFF
TGTGCCAGCAGCTCATGGGACAGGGATAACGGGGAGCTGTTTTTT
>.|.|TRBV6-1|TRBJ2-3
CASARAGSTDTQYF
TGTGCCAGCGCTAGGGCAGGGAGCACAGATACGCAGTATTTT
>.|TRBD1|TRBV11-3|TRBJ2-1
CASSPGTAIYNEQFF
TGTGCCAGCAGCCCCGGGACAGCCATTTACAATGAGCAGTTCTTC
>.|.|TRBV29-1|TRBJ1-2
CSVEDLELGYTF
TGCAGCGTTGAAGATCTGGAGCTTGGCTACACCTTC
>.|.|TRBV2|TRBJ1-3
CASSGQPSSGNTIYF
TGTGCCAGCAGTGGACAACCGAGCTCTGGAAACACCATATATTTT
>.|.|TRBV4-3|TRBJ1-2
CASSQASEKAGQSYGYTF
TGCGCCAGCAGCCAAGCCTCCGAGAAGGCCGGACAGTCCTATGGCTACACCTTC
>.|.|TRBV4-2|TRBJ1-2
CASSQDRAGDYGYTF
TGTGCCAGCAGCCAAGATAGAGCAGGAGATTATGGCTACACCTTC
>few|.|TRBV5-1|TRBJ2-1
CASSLPGSYNEQFF
TGCGCCAGCAGCTTACCAGGTTCCTACAATGAGCAGTTCTTC
>few|.|TRBV7-9|TRBJ1-6
CASRTGNYSPLHF
TGTGCCAGCAGAACAGGGAATTATTCACCCCTCCACTTT
>.|.|TRBV19|TRBJ1-1
CASSILGSNTEAFF
TGTGCCAGTAGTATATTGGGTTCGAACACTGAAGCTTTCTTT
>few|TRBD1|TRBV2|TRBJ1-1
CASKGTDTEAFF
TGTGCCAGCAAGGGGACAGACACTGAAGCTTTCTTT
>.|TRBD2|TRBV10-3|TRBJ2-1
CAISPGLAGGNEQFF
TGTGCCATCAGCCCAGGACTAGCGGGGGGGAATGAGCAGTTCTTC
>once|TRBD1|TRBV25-1|TRBJ2-7
CASSEGTGSYEQYF
TGTGCCAGCAGTGAGGGGACAGGATCCTACGAGCAGTACTTC
>.|.|TRBV2|TRBJ1-2
CASSGFDGYTF
TGTGCCAGCAGTGGTTTCGATGGCTACACCTTC
>.|.|TRBV5-1|TRBJ2-3
CASSPTVSSTDTQYF
TGCGCCAGCAGCCCAACAGTATCTAGCACAGATACGCAGTATTTT
>.|TRBD2|TRBV4-3|TRBJ2-7
CASSFDASGGLVQYF
TGCGCCAGCAGCTTCGACGCCAGCGGGGGGTTGGTGCAGTACTTC
>.|.|TRBV18|TRBJ1-1
CASSQGGNTEAFF
TGTGCCAGCTCACAGGGCGGGAACACTGAAGCTTTCTTT
>.|TRBD2|TRBV27|TRBJ2-3
CASSRRRLAGDTDTQYF
TGTGCCAGCAGCCGACGAAGACTAGCGGGGGACACAGATACGCAGTATTTT
>.|.|TRBV2|TRBJ2-3
CASSVETTSTDTQYF
TGTGCCAGCAGTGTCGAGACTACAAGCACAGATACGCAGTATTTT